This is a list of T cell receptor beta chains from one sample in a study of cytomegalovirus exposure and HLA in healthy donors. The method was immunoSEQ multiplex PCR; TCRdb's version includes in-frame clones alone and lacks a portion of them. This table has 150,000 to 250,000 clones, around 78% appearing once. Input material: PBMCs. These receptor sequences come from a man aged 30 to 45 in good health and CMV-seronegative. Both conserved end residues are part of each CDR3. The order of the fields is J gene, V gene, D gene, clone size, CDR3 protein, CDR3 DNA. A D gene is named only where the DNA matches it firmly. The size entry is marked missing in some rows and otherwise reads once, few, many or a size class.

j_call: TRBJ2-7
v_call: TRBV5-1
d_call: TRBD2
clone_size: NA
cdr3_aa: CASGSSGLLREQYF
cdr3_nt: TGCGCCAGCGGATCTAGCGGACTCCTACGAGAGCAGTACTTC

j_call: TRBJ2-1
v_call: TRBV29-1
d_call: TRBD2
clone_size: once
cdr3_aa: CSAQGLVLSRNEQFF
cdr3_nt: TGCAGCGCGCAGGGACTAGTCTTATCACGGAATGAGCAGTTCTTC

j_call: TRBJ2-7
v_call: TRBV9
d_call: NA
clone_size: NA
cdr3_aa: CASSVDGREAEEQYF
cdr3_nt: TGTGCCAGCAGCGTAGATGGTCGGGAAGCTGAAGAGCAGTACTTC

j_call: TRBJ1-2
v_call: TRBV4-2
d_call: NA
clone_size: few
cdr3_aa: CASSQDFLNNYGYTF
cdr3_nt: TGTGCCAGCAGCCAAGATTTCCTAAACAACTATGGCTACACCTTC

j_call: TRBJ2-7
v_call: TRBV27
d_call: TRBD2
clone_size: NA
cdr3_aa: CASTQTSGRIYEQYF
cdr3_nt: TGTGCCAGCACCCAGACTAGCGGGAGAATCTACGAGCAGTACTTC

j_call: TRBJ1-2
v_call: TRBV2
d_call: TRBD1
clone_size: NA
cdr3_aa: CASTASRTGFNYGYTF
cdr3_nt: TGTGCCAGCACTGCTTCTAGGACAGGGTTCAACTATGGCTACACCTTC

j_call: TRBJ2-2
v_call: TRBV4-1
d_call: TRBD2
clone_size: NA
cdr3_aa: CASSAGLAGGNTGELFF
cdr3_nt: TGCGCCAGCAGCGCGGGACTAGCGGGAGGGAACACCGGGGAGCTGTTTTTT

j_call: TRBJ2-1
v_call: TRBV5-1
d_call: TRBD2
clone_size: NA
cdr3_aa: CASSLGPSGTYNEQFF
cdr3_nt: TGCGCCAGCAGCTTGGGCCCTAGCGGGACCTACAATGAGCAGTTCTTC

j_call: TRBJ1-1
v_call: TRBV25-1
d_call: NA
clone_size: NA
cdr3_aa: CASRRKSQGQNTEAFF
cdr3_nt: TGTGCCAGCAGGAGGAAGAGTCAGGGGCAGAACACTGAAGCTTTCTTT

j_call: TRBJ2-3
v_call: TRBV29-1
d_call: NA
clone_size: NA
cdr3_aa: CSVDRGFTDTQYF
cdr3_nt: TGCAGCGTTGACAGAGGGTTCACAGATACGCAGTATTTT

j_call: TRBJ1-2
v_call: TRBV9
d_call: NA
clone_size: NA
cdr3_aa: CASRRTTHRDYGYTF
cdr3_nt: TGTGCCAGCAGACGTACCACCCACAGGGACTATGGCTACACCTTC

j_call: TRBJ2-1
v_call: TRBV28
d_call: TRBD1
clone_size: NA
cdr3_aa: CASSFTWDSSYNEQFF
cdr3_nt: TGTGCCAGCAGTTTTACGTGGGACAGCTCCTACAATGAGCAGTTCTTC

j_call: TRBJ1-1
v_call: TRBV29-1
d_call: NA
clone_size: NA
cdr3_aa: CSVVKYGGGGTEAFF
cdr3_nt: TGCAGCGTTGTAAAGTATGGGGGGGGAGGCACTGAAGCTTTCTTT

j_call: TRBJ1-5
v_call: TRBV7-2
d_call: NA
clone_size: NA
cdr3_aa: CASSTRGGNQPQHF
cdr3_nt: TGTGCCAGCAGCACCCGCGGGGGGAATCAGCCCCAGCATTTT

j_call: TRBJ2-7
v_call: TRBV19
d_call: NA
clone_size: NA
cdr3_aa: CASAGTLAYEQYF
cdr3_nt: TGTGCCAGTGCCGGGACTCTCGCCTACGAGCAGTACTTC

j_call: TRBJ2-7
v_call: TRBV10-3
d_call: TRBD2
clone_size: few
cdr3_aa: CAISESSGSGRSEQYF
cdr3_nt: TGTGCCATCAGTGAGTCGAGTGGTAGCGGGCGATCAGAGCAGTACTTC

j_call: TRBJ2-2
v_call: TRBV23-1
d_call: NA
clone_size: once
cdr3_aa: CASSQTGGEIGTGELFF
cdr3_nt: TGCGCCAGCAGTCAAACGGGTGGGGAGATTGGGACCGGGGAGCTGTTTTTT

j_call: TRBJ2-3
v_call: TRBV9
d_call: NA
clone_size: NA
cdr3_aa: CASSRSGTSTDTQYF
cdr3_nt: TGTGCCAGCAGCCGCAGCGGCACTAGCACAGATACGCAGTATTTT

j_call: TRBJ1-2
v_call: TRBV9
d_call: NA
clone_size: NA
cdr3_aa: CASSVGASQEGDYTF
cdr3_nt: TGTGCCAGCAGCGTAGGAGCTTCCCAGGAGGGTGACTACACCTTC

j_call: TRBJ1-1
v_call: TRBV29-1
d_call: NA
clone_size: NA
cdr3_aa: CSVGLQNTEAFF
cdr3_nt: TGCAGCGTTGGGCTCCAGAACACTGAAGCTTTCTTT

j_call: TRBJ2-1
v_call: TRBV4-2
d_call: TRBD2
clone_size: NA
cdr3_aa: CASSHSGLAGGYNEQFF
cdr3_nt: TGTGCCAGCAGCCACTCGGGACTAGCGGGAGGGTACAATGAGCAGTTCTTC

j_call: TRBJ1-4
v_call: TRBV27
d_call: TRBD1
clone_size: NA
cdr3_aa: CASSRTGWGEKLFF
cdr3_nt: TGTGCCAGCAGTAGGACAGGGTGGGGAGAAAAACTGTTTTTT

j_call: TRBJ2-7
v_call: TRBV5-1
d_call: NA
clone_size: NA
cdr3_aa: CASSSVNSPYEQYF
cdr3_nt: TGCGCCAGCAGCTCGGTCAATTCTCCCTACGAGCAGTACTTC

j_call: TRBJ2-3
v_call: TRBV7-8
d_call: TRBD2
clone_size: few
cdr3_aa: CASSFKLAGAVVGTDTQYF
cdr3_nt: TGTGCCAGCAGCTTTAAACTAGCGGGAGCTGTGGTGGGCACAGATACGCAGTATTTT

j_call: TRBJ2-7
v_call: TRBV25-1
d_call: TRBD2
clone_size: few
cdr3_aa: CASSEYYRGGVAYEQYF
cdr3_nt: TGTGCCAGCAGTGAATACTACCGGGGGGGAGTGGCCTACGAGCAGTACTTC

j_call: TRBJ2-1
v_call: TRBV6-5
d_call: NA
clone_size: NA
cdr3_aa: CASRAVGGVNNEQFF
cdr3_nt: TGTGCCAGCAGGGCCGTCGGCGGGGTAAACAATGAGCAGTTCTTC

j_call: TRBJ2-1
v_call: TRBV5-1
d_call: TRBD1
clone_size: NA
cdr3_aa: CASSAWTGVHNEQFF
cdr3_nt: TGCGCCAGCAGCGCATGGACAGGGGTTCACAATGAGCAGTTCTTC

j_call: TRBJ2-7
v_call: TRBV18
d_call: NA
clone_size: NA
cdr3_aa: CASSPVSASSPYEQYF
cdr3_nt: TGTGCCAGCTCACCCGTCTCTGCTAGTTCCCCGTACGAGCAGTACTTC

j_call: TRBJ1-4
v_call: TRBV29-1
d_call: NA
clone_size: NA
cdr3_aa: CSVLSEVSSQLFF
cdr3_nt: TGCAGCGTTTTAAGCGAGGTATCATCACAACTGTTTTTT

j_call: TRBJ1-5
v_call: TRBV30
d_call: NA
clone_size: few
cdr3_aa: CALGRGQPQHF
cdr3_nt: TGTGCCTTGGGGCGGGGCCAGCCCCAGCATTTT

j_call: TRBJ2-2
v_call: TRBV29-1
d_call: TRBD2
clone_size: NA
cdr3_aa: CSVEDGSGKGYTGELFF
cdr3_nt: TGCAGCGTTGAAGATGGGAGCGGGAAGGGGTATACCGGGGAGCTGTTTTTT

j_call: TRBJ1-3
v_call: TRBV5-5
d_call: NA
clone_size: NA
cdr3_aa: CASSLDGVGGNTIYF
cdr3_nt: TGTGCCAGCAGCTTGGACGGGGTAGGTGGAAACACCATATATTTT

j_call: TRBJ2-3
v_call: TRBV7-3
d_call: TRBD1
clone_size: NA
cdr3_aa: CASSSTGGTADTQYF
cdr3_nt: TGTGCCAGCAGCTCGACAGGGGGCACGGCGGATACGCAGTATTTT

j_call: TRBJ1-2
v_call: TRBV2
d_call: TRBD1
clone_size: NA
cdr3_aa: CASSPDRVGGYTF
cdr3_nt: TGTGCCAGCAGTCCGGACAGGGTCGGCGGCTACACCTTC

j_call: TRBJ2-1
v_call: TRBV6-5
d_call: TRBD1
clone_size: NA
cdr3_aa: CASSYSSGTGGNEQFF
cdr3_nt: TGTGCCAGCAGTTACTCGAGTGGGACAGGTGGGAATGAGCAGTTCTTC

j_call: TRBJ2-7
v_call: TRBV7-2
d_call: NA
clone_size: NA
cdr3_aa: CASSPTTAVQYF
cdr3_nt: TGTGCCAGCAGCCCAACCACAGCCGTGCAGTACTTC

j_call: TRBJ2-1
v_call: TRBV5-1
d_call: TRBD1
clone_size: few
cdr3_aa: CASSLAGTGKNEQFF
cdr3_nt: TGCGCCAGCAGCTTGGCCGGGACAGGGAAGAATGAGCAGTTCTTC

j_call: TRBJ1-5
v_call: TRBV28
d_call: TRBD1
clone_size: few
cdr3_aa: CASRNPGGWNQPQHF
cdr3_nt: TGTGCCAGCAGAAATCCAGGGGGGTGGAATCAGCCCCAGCATTTT

j_call: TRBJ2-5
v_call: TRBV19
d_call: NA
clone_size: NA
cdr3_aa: CASSIEAGSTQYF
cdr3_nt: TGTGCCAGTAGTATAGAGGCGGGTTCCACCCAGTACTTC

j_call: TRBJ2-5
v_call: TRBV10-1
d_call: TRBD1
clone_size: NA
cdr3_aa: CASRQGGETQYF
cdr3_nt: TGCGCCAGCAGACAGGGGGGAGAGACCCAGTACTTC

j_call: TRBJ2-1
v_call: TRBV19
d_call: NA
clone_size: NA
cdr3_aa: CASSMSGGDEQFF
cdr3_nt: TGTGCCAGTAGTATGAGTGGGGGCGATGAGCAGTTCTTC

j_call: TRBJ1-6
v_call: TRBV7-9
d_call: NA
clone_size: NA
cdr3_aa: CASSLGQGGESPLHF
cdr3_nt: TGTGCCAGCAGCTTAGGTCAGGGTGGCGAGTCACCCCTCCACTTT

j_call: TRBJ2-7
v_call: TRBV15
d_call: TRBD2
clone_size: NA
cdr3_aa: CATSSTFFRTSGAYEQYF
cdr3_nt: TGTGCCACCAGCTCCACTTTCTTTCGGACTAGCGGTGCCTACGAGCAGTACTTC

j_call: TRBJ2-1
v_call: TRBV10-1
d_call: TRBD1
clone_size: once
cdr3_aa: CASSEQGNEQFF
cdr3_nt: TGCGCCAGCAGTGAACAGGGGAATGAGCAGTTCTTC

j_call: TRBJ2-2
v_call: TRBV5-1
d_call: NA
clone_size: NA
cdr3_aa: CASSLATSNTGELFF
cdr3_nt: TGCGCCAGCAGCTTGGCGACATCGAACACCGGGGAGCTGTTTTTT

j_call: TRBJ2-5
v_call: TRBV25-1
d_call: TRBD1
clone_size: NA
cdr3_aa: CASSSRDRGETQYF
cdr3_nt: TGTGCCAGCAGCTCCCGGGACAGGGGAGAGACCCAGTACTTC

j_call: TRBJ2-1
v_call: TRBV6-5
d_call: TRBD2
clone_size: NA
cdr3_aa: CASSYKRAGSNNEQFF
cdr3_nt: TGTGCCAGCAGTTACAAACGAGCGGGATCTAACAATGAGCAGTTCTTC

j_call: TRBJ1-3
v_call: TRBV18
d_call: NA
clone_size: NA
cdr3_aa: CASSPDFISGNTIYF
cdr3_nt: TGTGCCAGCTCACCCGACTTTATCTCTGGAAACACCATATATTTT

j_call: TRBJ1-5
v_call: TRBV6-6
d_call: NA
clone_size: NA
cdr3_aa: CASSPPGGASQPQHF
cdr3_nt: TGTGCCAGCAGTCCCCCGGGGGGGGCTTCTCAGCCCCAGCATTTT

j_call: TRBJ1-3
v_call: TRBV7-9
d_call: TRBD1
clone_size: NA
cdr3_aa: CASSSGTGRRSGNTIYF
cdr3_nt: TGTGCCAGCAGCTCTGGGACAGGCAGACGCTCTGGAAACACCATATATTTT

j_call: TRBJ1-5
v_call: TRBV2
d_call: TRBD1
clone_size: once
cdr3_aa: CASSELQGRGINQPQHF
cdr3_nt: TGTGCCAGCAGTGAACTTCAGGGCAGGGGGATTAATCAGCCCCAGCATTTT

j_call: TRBJ2-1
v_call: TRBV6-5
d_call: TRBD2
clone_size: few
cdr3_aa: CASRIAGAPYNEQFF
cdr3_nt: TGTGCCAGCAGAATAGCGGGAGCTCCCTACAATGAGCAGTTCTTC

j_call: TRBJ1-4
v_call: TRBV5-1
d_call: NA
clone_size: NA
cdr3_aa: CASSLEGVNEKLFF
cdr3_nt: TGCGCCAGCAGCTTGGAAGGGGTAAATGAAAAACTGTTTTTT

j_call: TRBJ2-7
v_call: TRBV27
d_call: TRBD1
clone_size: NA
cdr3_aa: CASRPLPGTGVDEQYF
cdr3_nt: TGTGCCAGCAGACCCCTCCCCGGGACAGGTGTCGACGAGCAGTACTTC

j_call: TRBJ2-7
v_call: TRBV2
d_call: NA
clone_size: NA
cdr3_aa: CASIGATYEQYF
cdr3_nt: TGTGCCAGCATAGGAGCAACCTACGAGCAGTACTTC

j_call: TRBJ2-7
v_call: TRBV2
d_call: TRBD1
clone_size: NA
cdr3_aa: CASTRGETGPTYEQYF
cdr3_nt: TGTGCCAGCACCAGGGGAGAGACAGGGCCTACCTACGAGCAGTACTTC